The 17 T cell receptor beta chains below come from one sample, sequenced in a study of cytomegalovirus exposure and HLA in healthy donors. With 60 Vbeta and 13 Jbeta primers, the PCR was carried out. The table came from immunoSEQ multiplex PCR; TCRdb's copy has only in-frame clones and leaves some out. Among some 130,000 clones, 79% were seen once, and the ten largest hold around 1%. The material sequenced was PBMCs. These receptors were taken from a male donor in good health and CMV-seronegative.

The chain joins TRBV4-3 to TRBJ2-3; tentatively, D is TRBD1 (5 bases). This CDR3 contains 15 residues. The V gene's germline CDR1 is LGHNA and CDR2 YSLEER. The V and J ends lost 1 base and 7 bases respectively, with 15 bases between them. The CDR3 coding sequence is TGCGCCAGCAGCCAAGCCTCCCAGGACACCCATACGCAGTATTTT. It encodes CASSQASQDTHTQYF.

The J gene is TRBJ2-3, the V gene TRBV7-9, with 7 bases matching TRBD2. V gave up 5 bases and J gave up 5 bases; unmatched junction bases: 4. CDR1 is SEHNR, CDR2 FQNEAQ, per germline (reference sequence). This CDR3 contains 13 residues. CDR3 amino acids: CASSQTSLDTQYF. In nucleotides, the CDR3 is TGTGCCAGCAGCCAGACTAGCTTAGATACGCAGTATTTT.

This chain's CDR3 is CASSPWTRRGHEQFF. The CDR3, as DNA: TGTGCCAGCAGCCCCTGGACTAGAAGGGGACATGAGCAGTTCTTC. The V call is TRBV5-4, the J call TRBJ2-1, with 7 bases lining up with TRBD2. This CDR3 comprises 15 residues. V was pared by 4 bases and J by 8 bases, with 12 bases of the junction left unmatched. The V gene's germline CDR1 is SGHNT and CDR2 YYREEE (reference sequence).

Here the CDR3 DNA reads TGTGCCAGCAGTCGGGGGGAGGGGGAGGCTGGCTACACCTTC. Protein product: CASSRGEGEAGYTF. V usage is TRBV2 and J usage is TRBJ1-2, with a tentative D call TRBD1 (6 bases). This CDR3 spans 14 amino acids. Deletions cut 5 bases from V and 7 bases from J, with 17 bases between. The germline V gene has CDR1 SNHLY and CDR2 FYNNEI.

This clone has ten or more counts. The chain joins TRBV5-6 to TRBJ2-1; 7 nucleotides align to TRBD2. Germline CDR1 reads SGHDT; CDR2 reads YYEEEE. Trimming at V came to 4 bases and at J to 2 bases, leaving 6 bases not matched to a gene. This CDR3 has 15 amino acids. As DNA, the CDR3 is TGTGCCAGCAGCACCAGGGCGGGGGCCTACAATGAGCAGTTCTTC. Its translation is CASSTRAGAYNEQFF.

Here the CDR3 reads CATSRVRGNSGNTIYF. Here the CDR3 DNA reads TGTGCCACCAGCAGAGTCAGGGGGAACTCTGGAAACACCATATATTTT. The genes are TRBV15 and TRBJ1-3; 7 bases are a match to TRBD1. The CDR3 runs to 16 residues. Unmatched junction bases numbered 3, after V lost 1 base and J lost 0 bases. The germline gives CDR1 LNHNV, CDR2 YYDKDF (reference sequence).

The chain is built from TRBV19 and TRBJ1-5, with D uncertain. V lost 2 bases, J lost 4 bases, and 9 bases lay in between. Germline loops: CDR1 LNHDA, CDR2 SQIVND (reference sequence). CDR3 length: 14 amino acids. The CDR3 region is CASSINGANQPQHF. The CDR3 DNA reads as TGTGCCAGTAGTATAAACGGAGCGAATCAGCCCCAGCATTTT.

This clone was detected a few times. The rearrangement links TRBV29-1 to TRBJ2-2; D might be TRBD1 (6 bases). Germline assignment: CDR1 SQVTM and CDR2 ANQGSEA. Trimming took off 4 bases at V and 6 bases at J, with 12 bases between the two ends. The CDR3 sequence is 13 residues long. CDR3 sequence: CSVAGADPGELFF. CDR3 nucleotide sequence: TGCAGCGTTGCAGGGGCAGACCCCGGGGAGCTGTTTTTT.

CDR3 sequence: CASSSGRGDPSGNTIYF. The CDR3 bases are TGTGCCAGCAGCTCTGGGCGGGGGGACCCCTCTGGAAACACCATATATTTT. The J gene is TRBJ1-3, the V gene TRBV7-2, with TRBD1 as a possible D gene (5 bases). CDR3 length: 17 residues. Trimming removed 4 bases at V and 0 bases at J, with 16 bases between. Per germline, CDR1 SGHTA and CDR2 FQGNSA.

This chain uses TRBV7-9 with TRBJ2-3; weak D call: TRBD2 (6 bases). Germline V lookup: CDR1 SEHNR, CDR2 FQNEAQ (reference sequence). Trimming took 5 bases from V and 4 from J, leaving 13 bases between them. The CDR3 has 14 amino acids. CDR3 sequence reads: CASSPSGGADTQYF. The CDR3 DNA follows: TGTGCCAGCAGCCCCTCTGGCGGGGCAGATACGCAGTATTTT.

This chain joins TRBV2 and TRBJ2-3; 8 positions agree with TRBD2. CDR3 length: 15 amino acids. With V trimmed by 6 bases and J by 0 bases, 5 bases remained unmatched. Germline-derived CDR1 and CDR2 are SNHLY and FYNNEI. The CDR3: CASSVTSASTDTQYF. CDR3 bases: TGTGCCAGCAGCGTGACTAGCGCCAGCACAGATACGCAGTATTTT. The entire variable domain, with the rest obtained from reference TRBV2 and TRBJ2-3, is as follows: EPEVTQTPSHQVTQMGQEVILRCVPISNHLYFYWYRQILGQKVEFLVSFYNNEISEKSEIFDDQFSVERPDGSNFTLKIRSTKLEDSAMYFCASSVTSASTDTQYFGPGTRLTVL.

J is TRBJ1-5 and V is TRBV27; 7 bases match TRBD1. The CDR3 has 14 amino acids. Unmatched junction bases numbered 3, after V lost 4 bases and J lost 3 bases. Germline V CDR1 and CDR2: MNHEY, SMNVEV (reference sequence). The CDR3 DNA sequence: TGTGCCAGCAGTTACAGGGGCATCAATCAGCCCCAGCATTTT. Translation gives CASSYRGINQPQHF.

The J gene is TRBJ2-5, the V gene TRBV11-2, with 9 bases aligning to TRBD2. With 1 base clipped from V and 5 bases from J, the junction kept 11 bases outside the gene matches. The germline V gene has CDR1 SGHAT and CDR2 FQNNGV. The CDR3 is 17 residues long. The CDR3: CASSLGSLAGIAETQYF. The CDR3 DNA is TGTGCCAGCAGCTTAGGAAGTCTAGCGGGAATCGCGGAGACCCAGTACTTC.

This sequence joins TRBV30 and TRBJ1-6, with a possible D match to TRBD1 (5 bases). The ends were cut back, 1 base at V and 15 bases at J, with 16 bases in the middle. The germline V gene encodes CDR1 GTSNPN and CDR2 SVGIG (reference sequence). The CDR3 covers 13 residues. The CDR3 DNA follows: TGTGCCTGGAGTGGTCGGTCCAGGGATCGCCTCCACTTT. The encoded protein is CAWSGRSRDRLHF.

J is TRBJ2-2 and V is TRBV4-3, with 8 bases lining up with TRBD2. Germline V gene sequence: CDR1 LGHNA, CDR2 YSLEER. V dropped 0 bases and J dropped 4; count of bases not matched to a gene: 7. This CDR3 is built from 17 residues. The CDR3 region has the DNA TGCGCCAGCAGCCAAGACGTTCCGGGGGGGGCCACCGGGGAGCTGTTTTTT. Its translation is CASSQDVPGGATGELFF.

The CDR3 sequence is CASSFRLAGAKTQYF. CDR3 bases: TGTGCCAGCAGTTTCCGACTAGCGGGGGCCAAGACCCAGTACTTC. V usage is TRBV6-6 and J usage is TRBJ2-5; 12 nucleotides match TRBD2. The CDR3 length is 15 residues. Germline V gives CDR1 MNHNY, CDR2 SVGAGI (reference sequence). Trimming at V came to 4 bases and at J to 6 bases, leaving 6 bases not matched to a gene.

Comment on this clone: The junction differs from germline at one of its ends, possibly a read error. V and J are TRBV7-9 and TRBJ2-5; 10 bases map to TRBD2. The CDR3 contains 16 residues. Germline V gene data show CDR1 as SEHNR and CDR2 as FQNEAQ (reference sequence). The CDR3 reads CSSSSLGLADQETQYF. For the CDR3, the DNA is TGTTCCAGCAGTTCCCTCGGACTAGCGGACCAAGAGACCCAGTACTTC.